Listed below are T cell receptor beta chains from one sample, sequenced in a study of shared clonotypes between healthy human individuals. The assay was immunoSEQ multiplex PCR, and TCRdb's table has in-frame clones only and misses some. The sample carries about 1.5 million clones, approximately 96% recorded once. Sequenced input: naive CD4+ T cells sorted from blood. The source of these receptors is a man in his thirties or forties in good health. CDR3s include the opening cysteine and the closing phenylalanine or tryptophan. The order of the fields is D gene, J gene, clone size, CDR3 length, V gene, CDR3 protein, CDR3 DNA. The D gene is left open where the match is weak. Size tells how often a clone was seen (once, few, many) or the class of an expanded clone, and some rows leave it out.

. TRBJ2-7 once 12 TRBV7-2 CASSLEAYEQYF TGTGCCAGCAGCCTAGAAGCCTACGAGCAGTACTTC
. TRBJ2-3 . 16 TRBV9 CASSEGTRQAGNTQYF TGTGCCAGCAGCGAGGGAACCCGTCAGGCAGGGAATACGCAGTATTTT
. TRBJ1-5 . 14 TRBV7-2 CASSLRFGDQPQHF TGTGCCAGCAGCTTACGATTCGGAGATCAGCCCCAGCATTTT
TRBD2 TRBJ2-3 . 16 TRBV5-1 CASSSGGLAGADTQYF TGCGCCAGCAGCTCGGGGGGACTAGCGGGAGCAGATACGCAGTATTTT
TRBD1 TRBJ1-5 . 14 TRBV6-5 CASSADRGHQPQHF TGTGCCAGCAGTGCCGACAGGGGGCATCAGCCCCAGCATTTT
TRBD2 TRBJ2-3 once 14 TRBV30 CAWSLAGVLDTQYF TGTGCCTGGAGTCTAGCGGGAGTTTTGGATACGCAGTATTTT
. TRBJ1-1 . 13 TRBV29-1 CSVTVVGGTEAFF TGCAGCGTTACAGTTGTAGGGGGGACTGAAGCTTTCTTT
. TRBJ2-1 . 14 TRBV4-3 CASSQDSLGNEQFF TGCGCCAGCAGCCAAGACTCTCTAGGCAATGAGCAGTTCTTC
. TRBJ2-3 . 12 TRBV7-2 CASSWRLGTQYF TGTGCCAGCAGCTGGAGGCTCGGTACGCAGTATTTT
. TRBJ1-5 . 17 TRBV18 CASSPSPGVPGNQPQHF TGTGCCAGCTCACCGTCCCCGGGGGTTCCGGGCAATCAGCCCCAGCATTTT
. TRBJ1-2 . 12 TRBV28 CASSLNWVGYTF TGTGCCAGCAGTTTAAACTGGGTTGGCTACACCTTC
. TRBJ2-2 . 15 TRBV10-1 CASIVGVSNFGELFF TGCGCCAGCATTGTCGGCGTCTCTAATTTTGGGGAGCTGTTTTTT
. TRBJ2-5 . 15 TRBV5-4 CASSLETRTAETQYF TGTGCCAGCAGCTTGGAAACTCGGACAGCGGAGACCCAGTACTTC
. TRBJ2-3 . 13 TRBV5-4 CASSPKATDTQYF TGTGCCAGCAGCCCGAAGGCGACAGATACGCAGTATTTT
. TRBJ2-1 . 14 TRBV7-8 CASSQVAVGNEQFF TGTGCCAGCTCACAGGTAGCGGTGGGGAATGAGCAGTTCTTC
. TRBJ1-5 . 13 TRBV6-6 CASSYRGYQPQHF TGTGCCAGCAGTTACAGGGGTTATCAGCCCCAGCATTTT
TRBD2 TRBJ2-2 . 16 TRBV4-1 CASSQFGGARTGELFF TGCGCCAGCAGCCAATTCGGGGGGGCGCGGACCGGGGAGCTGTTTTTT
. TRBJ1-1 . 17 TRBV7-6 CASSRRRGRLESTEAFF TGTGCCAGCAGCCGACGTCGGGGGCGCCTTGAGAGCACTGAAGCTTTCTTT
. TRBJ1-1 . 17 TRBV7-6 CASSYPRALREDTEAFF TGTGCCAGCAGCTACCCCCGGGCGCTCCGCGAGGACACTGAAGCTTTCTTT
TRBD1 TRBJ2-5 once 15 TRBV5-1 CASSLWDRDLETQYF TGCGCCAGCAGCTTGTGGGACAGGGATTTAGAGACCCAGTACTTC
. TRBJ2-2 . 14 TRBV7-3 CASSLRGAGGELFF TGTGCCAGCAGCTTAAGGGGCGCGGGCGGGGAGCTGTTTTTT
TRBD2 TRBJ2-7 . 17 TRBV4-3 CASSQAFSGSYSYEQYF TGCGCCAGCAGCCAAGCCTTTAGCGGGAGTTACTCCTACGAGCAGTACTTC
TRBD1 TRBJ1-4 . 16 TRBV7-9 CASSPSGTGSNEKLFF TGTGCCAGCAGCCCGTCCGGGACAGGCAGTAATGAAAAACTGTTTTTT
TRBD1 TRBJ2-1 . 15 TRBV5-4 CASSLGDRGYNEQFF TGTGCCAGCAGCTTGGGGGACAGGGGCTACAATGAGCAGTTCTTC
TRBD2 TRBJ2-7 . 15 TRBV2 CASSGEGLAAYEQYF TGTGCCAGCAGTGGGGAGGGACTAGCGGCCTACGAGCAGTACTTC
. TRBJ2-1 . 14 TRBV6-6 CASLGAPTGNEQFF TGTGCCAGCTTAGGGGCACCAACAGGTAATGAGCAGTTCTTC
. TRBJ2-1 . 15 TRBV9 CASSLRWEDLNEQFF TGTGCCAGCAGCCTCCGGTGGGAGGATCTCAATGAGCAGTTCTTC
. TRBJ1-1 . 13 TRBV5-1 CASRREQNTEAFF TGCGCCAGCCGCAGGGAACAGAACACTGAAGCTTTCTTT
. TRBJ2-7 . 15 TRBV5-8 CASSLGTVRSYEQYF TGTGCCAGCAGCTTGGGTACGGTCCGCTCCTACGAGCAGTACTTC
TRBD1 TRBJ1-5 . 14 TRBV2 CASSRDRGNQPQHF TGTGCCAGCAGCCGGGACAGGGGCAATCAGCCCCAGCATTTT
TRBD1 TRBJ2-7 once 16 TRBV19 CASSGPYNGRGPEQYF TGTGCCAGTAGTGGCCCCTATAATGGCAGGGGGCCCGAGCAGTACTTC
. TRBJ2-7 . 13 TRBV6-1 CASSSGGTYEQYF TGTGCCAGCAGTAGTGGGGGTACCTACGAGCAGTACTTC
. TRBJ2-3 . 15 TRBV13 CASSLAGDSTDTQYF TGTGCCAGCAGCTTAGCCGGGGATAGCACAGATACGCAGTATTTT
TRBD2 TRBJ2-7 once 14 TRBV6-5 CASTPLAGAYEQYF TGTGCCAGCACCCCACTAGCGGGAGCCTACGAGCAGTACTTC
TRBD2 TRBJ2-7 . 14 TRBV7-2 CASRRAGTPYEQYF TGTGCCAGCAGAAGAGCGGGAACACCCTACGAGCAGTACTTC
TRBD1 TRBJ2-5 . 14 TRBV7-2 CASSLNRGPETQYF TGTGCCAGCAGCTTAAACAGGGGGCCAGAGACCCAGTACTTC
TRBD1 TRBJ1-2 . 12 TRBV10-3 CAISGTGVGYTF TGTGCCATCAGTGGTACAGGGGTCGGCTACACCTTC
. TRBJ2-5 once 15 TRBV12-5 CASGLVTVTRSDSYF TGTGCTAGTGGTTTGGTAACAGTAACCAGATCGGACAGTTACTTC
TRBD1 TRBJ2-7 . 13 TRBV27 CASRTGLTYEQYF TGTGCCAGCCGGACAGGCTTAACATACGAGCAGTACTTC
. TRBJ2-1 . 12 TRBV28 CASSLGYNEQFF TGTGCCAGCAGTTTAGGCTACAATGAGCAGTTCTTC
TRBD2 TRBJ2-7 . 16 TRBV28 CASSPSLAVSSYEQYF TGTGCCAGCAGCCCGTCACTAGCGGTGAGCTCCTACGAGCAGTACTTC
. TRBJ2-7 . 13 TRBV5-1 CASSLRDFYEQYF TGCGCCAGCAGCTTGAGAGACTTCTACGAGCAGTACTTC
TRBD2 TRBJ2-3 . 16 TRBV7-3 CASSLGLAGGTDTQYF TGTGCCAGCAGCTTAGGGCTAGCGGGAGGCACAGATACGCAGTATTTT
. TRBJ1-4 . 15 TRBV2 CASSWNSDPNEKLFF TGTGCCAGCAGTTGGAACTCGGACCCTAATGAAAAACTGTTTTTT
. TRBJ2-7 . 15 TRBV15 CATSRDPGVRGGQYF TGTGCCACCAGCAGAGATCCAGGGGTTAGGGGTGGGCAGTACTTC